The next 10 T cell receptor beta chains were all read from a single sample in a study of monozygotic twins with inflammatory bowel disease. For each CDR3 protein, TCRdb gives one entry from its re-call of the 5' RACE reads, without DNA. The sample has over 90,000 distinct CDR3 sequences. The sample was blood. These receptors were collected from a human donor with ulcerative colitis or Crohn's disease, or a healthy co-twin of an affected twin (not recorded which).

The chain recombines TRBV20-1 with TRBJ2-3; the D gene TCRdb calls, TRBD1, cannot be checked with no DNA. The CDR3 has 16 residues. Germline V gives CDR1 DFQATT, CDR2 SNEGSKA (reference sequence). The CDR3 sequence: CSARMGGFTSTDTQYF.

The chain links TRBV7-2 to TRBJ2-7; TCRdb returns TRBD2, unconfirmable since there is no DNA. The germline V gene has CDR1 SGHTA and CDR2 FQGNSA. CDR3 length: 15 residues. CDR3 region: CASSQSGKKGYEQYF.

This sequence joins TRBV10-3 and TRBJ1-4; TCRdb's assignment of TRBD1 cannot be checked, as there is no DNA. The CDR3 runs to 15 residues. The germline CDR1 and CDR2 sequences are ENHRY and SYGVKD. The CDR3 protein is CAISESGGLYEKLFF.

The chain's CDR3 is CASSGAGGGNEQFF. The chain combines TRBV25-1 with TRBJ2-1; there is no DNA to check the TCRdb D call of TRBD2. The germline CDR1 and CDR2 sequences are MGHDK and SYGVNS. The CDR3 runs to 14 residues.

The chain uses TRBV18 and TRBJ1-1. Germline values: CDR1 KGHSH, CDR2 LQKENI. CDR3 length: 15 amino acids. The CDR3 is CASTPQEKQNTEAFF.

The chain links TRBV28 to TRBJ2-7. The CDR3 is 16 residues long. Germline V gene data show CDR1 as MDHEN and CDR2 as SYDVKM. The CDR3: CASSLIGVTSSSEQYF.

This chain connects TRBV20-1 to TRBJ2-1; no DNA is available, so the TRBD1 call from TCRdb remains unchecked. Germline lookup yields CDR1 DFQATT and CDR2 SNEGSKA (reference sequence). This CDR3 is built from 11 residues. CDR3 protein: CSAPGRGEQFF.

The chain combines TRBV9 with TRBJ2-1; TCRdb designates TRBD2, a call that cannot be tested without DNA. Per germline, CDR1 SGDLS and CDR2 YYNGEE. The CDR3 length is 16 residues. The CDR3 sequence is CASSLHPGLLYNEQFF.

CDR3 in amino acids: CASSTGLAGSTDTQYF. The chain has TRBV5-1 and TRBJ2-3; TCRdb indicates TRBD2, and absent DNA this call remains unverified. This CDR3 has 16 amino acids. Germline V gene lookup returns CDR1 SGHRS and CDR2 YFSETQ.

The rearrangement joins TRBV30 to TRBJ1-3. The CDR3 has 12 residues. Germline V gene lookup returns CDR1 GTSNPN and CDR2 SVGIG (reference sequence). CDR3 loop: CAWSVSGNTIYF.